The next 12 T cell receptor beta chains were all read from a single sample in a study of CD8 T cells in Susac syndrome. Random hexamers served to reverse transcribe roughly 0.5 to 1 ug RNA. Each CDR3 protein gets one entry after TCRdb re-called the immunoSEQ multiplex PCR reads with MiXCR. The sample consists of around 270,000 distinct CDR3 sequences, around nine tenths of them appearing once. Sequencing was performed on CD8+ T cells from PBMCs. The receptors shown here come from a human donor with multiple sclerosis.

The V and J genes are TRBV20-1 and TRBJ2-4; TRBD2 matches at 7 bases. CDR1 DFQATT and CDR2 SNEGSKA come from the germline V gene (reference sequence). The CDR3 covers 13 residues. J lost 2 bases, V lost 5 bases, and 3 bases had no gene match. CDR3: CSAPGLPKNIQYF. CDR3 nucleotides: TGCAGTGCTCCGGGACTACCCAAAAACATTCAGTACTTC.

This clonotype was detected once. The rearrangement joins TRBV30 to TRBJ1-2; no firm D call. Germline CDR1 and CDR2: GTSNPN and SVGIG (reference sequence). The V and J ends lost 5 bases and 4 bases respectively, with 14 bases between them. The CDR3 runs to 13 residues. CDR3 DNA sequence: TGTGCCTGGTTTGGGAACAGTGTCTATGGCTACACCTTC. It yields the protein CAWFGNSVYGYTF.

This clonotype was counted between two and nine times. The chain is built from TRBV9 and TRBJ2-7, with TRBD2 as a possible D gene (6 bases). V lost 0 bases and J 7 bases, leaving 14 bases between the germline ends. Germline V CDR1 and CDR2: SGDLS, YYNGEE. The CDR3 extends over 14 amino acids. The CDR3 reads CASSVGDSLEEQYF. The CDR3 DNA reads as TGTGCCAGCAGCGTAGGGGACTCCTTGGAGGAGCAGTACTTC.

This clonotype was seen more than once but under ten times. The chain recombines TRBV4-3 with TRBJ1-1; 7 positions match TRBD1. Per germline, CDR1 LGHNA and CDR2 YSLEER. This CDR3 is 16 amino acids long. V lost 0 bases, J lost 6 bases, and 10 bases stayed unmatched. The CDR3 region has the DNA TGCGCCAGCAGCCAAGATGGCAGGGGGAGGGGCGCTGAAGCTTTCTTT. Protein: CASSQDGRGRGAEAFF.

This chain connects TRBV27 to TRBJ1-6; 8 nucleotides match TRBD1. Germline CDR1 reads MNHEY; CDR2 reads SMNVEV (reference sequence). V lost 3 bases and J lost 7; bases outside the gene matches: 2. The CDR3 extends over 14 amino acids. CDR3 in DNA: TGTGCCAGCAGTTTGCCAGGGGGCAATTCACCCCTCCACTTT. This encodes CASSLPGGNSPLHF.

This chain links TRBV4-3 with TRBJ1-4; the match to TRBD1 covers 7 bases. The CDR3 totals 16 residues. Germline CDR1 reads LGHNA; CDR2 reads YSLEER. V was clipped by 1 base and J by 8 bases; unmatched bases: 10. This chain's CDR3 is CASSQGGEGAGEKLFF. In DNA, the CDR3 is TGCGCCAGCAGCCAAGGGGGTGAGGGGGCAGGCGAAAAACTGTTTTTT.

V and J are TRBV29-1 and TRBJ2-1, with 12 nucleotides matching TRBD2. The V gene end was trimmed by 0 bases and the J gene end by 0 bases; junction bases not matched to a gene: 9. This CDR3 region has 19 residues. The germline CDR1 and CDR2 sequences are SQVTM and ANQGSEA. The DNA of the CDR3 is TGCAGCGTTGAAGATCCCACTAGCGGGGGGCCGAACTCCTACAATGAGCAGTTCTTC. Its translation is CSVEDPTSGGPNSYNEQFF.

J is TRBJ1-2 and V is TRBV7-9, with D maybe TRBD1 (5 bases). This CDR3 contains 16 residues. Trimming removed 6 bases at V and 4 bases at J, with 21 bases between. The germline V gene encodes CDR1 SEHNR and CDR2 FQNEAQ (reference sequence). In DNA form, the CDR3 reads TGTGCCAGCAGTCCTACCACACAGACAGTGCTCTATGGCTACACCTTC. It is translated as CASSPTTQTVLYGYTF.

The chain joins TRBV3-1 to TRBJ2-7; 11 nucleotides match TRBD2. This CDR3 spans 16 amino acids. Trimming took 0 bases from V and 3 from J; bases not matched to a gene: 4. CDR1 LGHDT and CDR2 YNNKEL come from the germline V gene (reference sequence). The CDR3 region has the DNA TGTGCCAGCAGCCAAGAGTTAGCGGGAGGGCGCTACGAGCAGTACTTC. Protein: CASSQELAGGRYEQYF.

This sequence joins TRBV28 and TRBJ2-2; 7 bases match TRBD1. V lost 4 bases and J lost 2; bases outside the gene matches: 7. From germline, CDR1 is MDHEN and CDR2 SYDVKM. The CDR3 totals 16 residues. CDR3 sequence: CASSWMRTGNTGELFF. CDR3 sequence (DNA): TGTGCCAGCAGTTGGATGAGGACAGGCAACACCGGGGAGCTGTTTTTT.

This chain joins TRBV7-2 and TRBJ2-7; the match to TRBD2 covers 10 bases. The CDR3 has 16 residues. Looked up from germline, CDR1 is SGHTA and CDR2 is FQGNSA. With 3 bases clipped from V and 5 bases from J, the junction kept 10 bases outside the gene matches. The CDR3 is CASSFPLAGGSNEQYF. The CDR3 nucleotides read TGTGCCAGCAGCTTCCCTTTAGCGGGAGGATCCAACGAGCAGTACTTC.

The sample holds a few counts of this clonotype. The J gene is TRBJ2-7, the V gene TRBV29-1, with D perhaps matching TRBD2 (6 bases). The CDR3 length is 11 residues. Trimming left V 3 bases short and J 6 bases short, with 9 bases between. The germline CDR1 and CDR2 sequences are SQVTM and ANQGSEA. This CDR3 reads CSVDEGGEQYF. In nucleotides, the CDR3 is TGCAGCGTTGATGAGGGAGGCGAGCAGTACTTC.